The clone carrying this T cell receptor (beta chain) occurred once. Its cognate antigen is unknown. PCR used 60 Vbeta primers and 13 Jbeta primers. Source study methods: A later analysis tallied approximately 87 million unique TCR beta chains, around 12 million of them shared. Method: immunoSEQ multiplex PCR; TCRdb's copy keeps in-frame clones and lacks some. That table supplies the V and J calls and clone size; D and trimming were determined from the DNA. The sample includes roughly 63,000 clones, approximately 71% of them seen just once. This sample is drawn from a study of cytomegalovirus exposure and HLA in healthy donors. Study results and caveats: Of the V segments, some could not be distinguished, including TRBV6-2 and TRBV6-3, and were excluded. Later analysis identified about 15,000 TCR beta sequences associated with HLA alleles, using a false discovery rate threshold of 0.05.

After removal of 5 bases from V and 5 bases from J, the junction contained 15 bases not matched to a gene. Germline V gives CDR1 SGHTA, CDR2 FQGNSA. This CDR3 comprises 17 residues. The rearrangement links TRBV7-2 to TRBJ2-3, with 8 nucleotides matching TRBD1. This TCR was recovered from a middle-aged woman in good health and CMV-seropositive. The sample comprised PBMCs. The CDR3 reads CASSLERPGQVGDTQYF. CDR3 DNA sequence: TGTGCCAGCAGCCTTGAACGACCGGGACAGGTTGGAGATACGCAGTATTTT.